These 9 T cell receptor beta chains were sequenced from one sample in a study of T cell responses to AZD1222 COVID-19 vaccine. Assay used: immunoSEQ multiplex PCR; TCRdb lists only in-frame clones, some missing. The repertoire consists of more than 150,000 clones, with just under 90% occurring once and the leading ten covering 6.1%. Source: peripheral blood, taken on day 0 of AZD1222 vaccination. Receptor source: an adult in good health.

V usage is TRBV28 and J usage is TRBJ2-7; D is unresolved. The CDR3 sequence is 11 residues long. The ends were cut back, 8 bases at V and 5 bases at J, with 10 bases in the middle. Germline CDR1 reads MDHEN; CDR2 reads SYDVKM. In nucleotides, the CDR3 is TGTGCCAGCCTTGCTACCCACGAGCAGTACTTC. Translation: CASLATHEQYF. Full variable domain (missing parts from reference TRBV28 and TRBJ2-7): DVKVTQSSRYLVKRTGEKVFLECVQDMDHENMFWYRQDPGLGLRLIYFSYDVKMKEKGDIPEGYSVSREKKERFSLILESASTNQTSMYLCASLATHEQYFGPGTRLTVT.

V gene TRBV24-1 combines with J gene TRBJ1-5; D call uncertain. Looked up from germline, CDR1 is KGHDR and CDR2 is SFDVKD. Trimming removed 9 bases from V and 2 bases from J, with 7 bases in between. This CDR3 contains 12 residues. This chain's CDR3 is CATQRGNQPQHF. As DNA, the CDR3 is TGTGCCACCCAGAGGGGCAATCAGCCCCAGCATTTT.

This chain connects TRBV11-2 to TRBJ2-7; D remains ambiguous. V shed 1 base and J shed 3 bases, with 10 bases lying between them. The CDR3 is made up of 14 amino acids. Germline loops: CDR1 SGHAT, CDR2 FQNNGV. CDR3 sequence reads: CASSLAGNRYEQYF. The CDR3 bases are TGTGCCAGCAGCTTAGCTGGGAACCGCTACGAGCAGTACTTC.

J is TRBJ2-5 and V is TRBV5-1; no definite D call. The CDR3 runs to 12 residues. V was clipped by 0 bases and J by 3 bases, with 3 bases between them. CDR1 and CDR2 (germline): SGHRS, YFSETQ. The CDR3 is CASSLGEETQYF. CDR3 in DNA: TGCGCCAGCAGCTTGGGGGAAGAGACCCAGTACTTC.

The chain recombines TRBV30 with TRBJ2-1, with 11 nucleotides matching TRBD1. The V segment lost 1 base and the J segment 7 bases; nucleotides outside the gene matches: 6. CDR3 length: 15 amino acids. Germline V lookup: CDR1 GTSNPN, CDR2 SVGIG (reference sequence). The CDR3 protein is CAWSAPGTGGNEQFF. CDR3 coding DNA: TGTGCCTGGAGTGCCCCCGGGACAGGGGGGAATGAGCAGTTCTTC.

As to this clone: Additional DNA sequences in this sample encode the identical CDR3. In DNA form, the CDR3 reads TGTGCCAGTAGTACGGGACAGGGGAGCAATCAGCCCCAGCATTTT. Encoded protein: CASSTGQGSNQPQHF. The V gene is TRBV19, the J gene TRBJ1-5; TRBD1 aligns across 10 bases. The ends lost 4 bases at V and 1 base at J; junction bases unmatched: 1. This CDR3 has 15 amino acids. The germline V gene encodes CDR1 LNHDA and CDR2 SQIVND (reference sequence).

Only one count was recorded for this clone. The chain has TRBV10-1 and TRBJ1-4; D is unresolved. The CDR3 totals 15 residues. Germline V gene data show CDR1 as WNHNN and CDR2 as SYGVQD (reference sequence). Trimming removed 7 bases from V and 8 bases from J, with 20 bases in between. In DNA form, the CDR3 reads TGCGCCAGCAAGCCCTGGTCCCCCTTTTCGGAAAAACTGTTTTTT. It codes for CASKPWSPFSEKLFF.

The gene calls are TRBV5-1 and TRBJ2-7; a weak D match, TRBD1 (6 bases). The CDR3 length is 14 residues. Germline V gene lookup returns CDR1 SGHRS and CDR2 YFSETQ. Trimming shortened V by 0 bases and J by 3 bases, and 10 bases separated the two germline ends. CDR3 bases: TGCGCCAGCAGCTTGGAACAGGGTGGCTACGAGCAGTACTTC. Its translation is CASSLEQGGYEQYF.

The CDR3 region is CASSVVGQGYGYTF. CDR3 coding DNA: TGTGCCAGCAGCGTAGTTGGGCAGGGATATGGCTACACCTTC. The chain links TRBV9 to TRBJ1-2; the D gene is possibly TRBD1 (5 bases). The germline V gene encodes CDR1 SGDLS and CDR2 YYNGEE. V lost 0 bases to trimming and J lost 5 bases, with 11 bases between them. This CDR3 region has 14 residues.